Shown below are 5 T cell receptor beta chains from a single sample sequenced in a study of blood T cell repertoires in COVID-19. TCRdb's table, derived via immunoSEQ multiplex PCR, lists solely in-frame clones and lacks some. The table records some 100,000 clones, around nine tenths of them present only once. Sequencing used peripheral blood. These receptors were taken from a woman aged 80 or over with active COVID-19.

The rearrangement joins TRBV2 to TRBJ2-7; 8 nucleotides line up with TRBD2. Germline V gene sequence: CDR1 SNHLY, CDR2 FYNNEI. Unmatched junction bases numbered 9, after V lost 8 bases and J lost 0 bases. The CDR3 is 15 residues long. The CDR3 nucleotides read TGTGCCAGCGAAAGGGTAGCGGGGAGCTCCTACGAGCAGTACTTC. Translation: CASERVAGSSYEQYF.

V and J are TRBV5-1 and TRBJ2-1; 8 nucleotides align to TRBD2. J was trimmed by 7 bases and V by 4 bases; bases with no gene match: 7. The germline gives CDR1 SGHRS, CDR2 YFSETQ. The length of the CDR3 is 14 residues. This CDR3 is CASSIGLAINEQFF. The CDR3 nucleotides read TGCGCCAGCAGCATAGGACTAGCAATAAATGAGCAGTTCTTC.

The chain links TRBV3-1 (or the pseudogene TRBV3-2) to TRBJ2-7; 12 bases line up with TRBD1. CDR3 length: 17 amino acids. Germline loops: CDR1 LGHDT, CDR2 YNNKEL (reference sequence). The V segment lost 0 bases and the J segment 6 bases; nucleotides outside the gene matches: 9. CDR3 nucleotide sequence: TGTGCCAGCAGCCAAGAGGGGAGGGACAGGGGGCCCATCGAGCAGTACTTC. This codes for CASSQEGRDRGPIEQYF.

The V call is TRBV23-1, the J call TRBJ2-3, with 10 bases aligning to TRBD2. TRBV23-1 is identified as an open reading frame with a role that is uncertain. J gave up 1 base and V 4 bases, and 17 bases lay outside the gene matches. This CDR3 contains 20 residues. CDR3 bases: TGCGCCAGCAGTCCCCTGGAGGGGGGTATAAGCGGGAGGGGCACAGATACGCAGTATTTT. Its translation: CASSPLEGGISGRGTDTQYF.

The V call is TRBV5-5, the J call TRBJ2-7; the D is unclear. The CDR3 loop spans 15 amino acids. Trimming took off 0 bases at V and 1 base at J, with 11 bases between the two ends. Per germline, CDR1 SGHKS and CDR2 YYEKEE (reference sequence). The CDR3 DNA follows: TGTGCCAGCAGCTTGGGCCCAGGCGCGTCCTACGAGCAGTACTTC. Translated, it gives CASSLGPGASYEQYF. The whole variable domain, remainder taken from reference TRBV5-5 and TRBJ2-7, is DAGVTQSPTHLIKTRGQQVTLRCSPISGHKSVSWYQQVLGQGPQFIFQYYEKEERGRGNFPDRFSARQFPNYSSELNVNALLLGDSALYLCASSLGPGASYEQYFGPGTRLTVT.